This entry lists 23 T cell receptor beta chains sequenced from one sample in a study of vaccination and CD4 T cells after COVID-19. Noted treatment: approximately 9-day PBMC culture with coronavirus spike peptide pools or control peptides (ViraFEST assay). Their cognate antigens are unknown. The Oncomine TCR Beta short-read assay was applied to DNA of cultured CD4+ T cells. TCRdb passed the PCR reads through MiXCR, listing each CDR3 protein once. The sample shows about 14,000 distinct CDR3 sequences, roughly 41% of them seen only once. The sample was CD4+ T cells from blood, cultured in vitro. These receptors were collected from a human donor who had recovered from COVID-19.

This clonotype occurred a few times. CDR3 DNA sequence: TGTGCCAGTCGGACTAGCGGGGTTCCCTCCTACAATGAGCAGTTCTTC. Encoded protein: CASRTSGVPSYNEQFF. The chain carries TRBV27 and TRBJ2-1, with 12 bases matching TRBD2. Germline-derived CDR1 and CDR2 are MNHEY and SMNVEV (reference sequence). The CDR3 is 16 residues long. V dropped 9 bases and J dropped 0; count of bases not matched to a gene: 6.

The chain uses TRBV6-5 and TRBJ2-3, with D maybe TRBD2 (6 bases). The CDR3 contains 15 residues. Germline CDR1 and CDR2: MNHEY and SVGAGI. Trimming shortened V by 2 bases and J by 3 bases, and 12 bases separated the two germline ends. CDR3 loop: CASSYRGTFTDTQYF. The CDR3 nucleotides read TGTGCCAGCAGTTACCGAGGGACTTTTACAGATACGCAGTATTTT.

The chain is built from TRBV10-3 and TRBJ2-5, with TRBD2 matching over 7 bases. The length of the CDR3 is 14 residues. CDR1 and CDR2 (germline): ENHRY, SYGVKD. With V trimmed by 10 bases and J by 5 bases, 13 bases remained unmatched. CDR3 nucleotides: TGTGCCACCACATTTGAGGGAGGGACGGAGACCCAGTACTTC. Translating it yields CATTFEGGTETQYF.

The V and J genes are TRBV20-1 and TRBJ2-7; 7 positions agree with TRBD1. CDR3 size: 13 residues. The ends lost 4 bases at V and 4 bases at J; junction bases unmatched: 7. Germline loops: CDR1 DFQATT, CDR2 SNEGSKA (reference sequence). CDR3 sequence (DNA): TGCAGTGCTACCGGGACAGTCTTATACGAGCAGTACTTC. It is translated as CSATGTVLYEQYF.

This clonotype has a handful of counts. This chain joins TRBV24-1 and TRBJ1-1, with 8 positions matching TRBD1. CDR1 is KGHDR and CDR2 is SFDVKD in the germline V gene. V trimming: 7 bases; J trimming: 0 bases; junction bases outside the gene matches: 0. CDR3 length: 13 amino acids. CDR3 in DNA: TGTGCCACCAGGGGACAGGTGAACACTGAAGCTTTCTTT. This sequence encodes CATRGQVNTEAFF.

This chain joins TRBV20-1 and TRBJ2-1; D is possibly TRBD1 or TRBD2 (5 bases each). Trimming stripped 5 bases from V and 7 bases from J, with 27 bases between. CDR1 DFQATT and CDR2 SNEGSKA come from the germline V gene (reference sequence). The CDR3 runs 17 residues. CDR3 bases: TGCAGTGCTCACAAGATCGGGGCGGTTGGGGGAAGGAATGAGCAGTTCTTC. Amino acids: CSAHKIGAVGGRNEQFF.

This chain uses TRBV6-4 with TRBJ2-3, with D perhaps TRBD2 (7 bases). This CDR3 has 14 residues. The V gene lost 3 bases and the J gene lost 3 bases, with 10 bases spanning the gap. The germline CDR1 and CDR2 sequences are MRHNA and SNTAGT. The chain's CDR3 is CASSEGGATDTQYF. The CDR3 DNA reads TGTGCCAGCAGTGAAGGGGGGGCTACAGATACGCAGTATTTT.

This clonotype was seen a few times. DNA for the CDR3: TGTGCCAGTAGTATGGACAGGGTGGTCTCCGGCTACACCTTC. Amino acids: CASSMDRVVSGYTF. The genes are TRBV19 and TRBJ1-2; 8 positions agree with TRBD1. The J segment lost 8 bases and the V segment lost 3 bases, leaving 8 bases of the junction unmatched. Germline CDR1 reads LNHDA; CDR2 reads SQIVND (reference sequence). The CDR3 sequence is 14 residues long.

By share, this clonotype ranks as medium-sized. The CDR3 protein is CASSLTSGGQTQYF. The CDR3 coding sequence is TGTGCCAGCAGTTTGACTAGCGGGGGCCAGACCCAGTACTTC. This rearrangement joins TRBV12-3 or TRBV12-4 to TRBJ2-5; the match to TRBD2 covers 12 bases. The CDR3 is 14 residues long. Unmatched junction bases numbered 2, after V lost 3 bases and J lost 6 bases.

The gene calls are TRBV24-1 and TRBJ2-5; TRBD1 or TRBD2 may be the D gene (6 bases each). From germline, CDR1 is KGHDR and CDR2 SFDVKD. V gave up 4 bases and J gave up 5 bases, with 10 bases separating them. The CDR3 covers 13 residues. CDR3 nucleotides: TGTGCCACCAGTGACGGGGGCGAGGAGACCCAGTACTTC. Protein: CATSDGGEETQYF.

The V call is TRBV15, the J call TRBJ1-6; D perhaps matches TRBD1 (6 bases). Trimming removed 0 bases at V and 8 bases at J, with 11 bases between. CDR1 and CDR2 (germline): LNHNV, YYDKDF (reference sequence). This CDR3 is built from 15 residues. The CDR3 DNA reads as TGTGCCACCAGCAGAGATCCAGGGGCTGATTCACCCCTCCACTTT. It encodes CATSRDPGADSPLHF.

This chain joins TRBV5-4 and TRBJ1-2; D uncertain. V gave up 1 base and J gave up 8 bases, with 9 bases separating them. CDR3 length: 12 amino acids. Germline V gene lookup returns CDR1 SGHNT and CDR2 YYREEE (reference sequence). The CDR3 DNA reads as TGTGCCAGCAGCTTGAACCAGGACGGCTACACCTTC. Its translation: CASSLNQDGYTF.

V is TRBV4-3 and J is TRBJ1-1, with 8 nucleotides matching TRBD1. The CDR3 has 18 residues. Germline values: CDR1 LGHNA, CDR2 YSLEER. The trim removed 1 base at V and 2 bases at J, leaving 12 bases unmatched. The CDR3 region is CASSQVQGAVGLNTEAFF. In DNA, the CDR3 is TGCGCCAGCAGCCAAGTGCAGGGGGCGGTGGGACTCAACACTGAAGCTTTCTTT.

This chain links TRBV27 with TRBJ1-1; 7 bases line up with TRBD1. The CDR3 loop spans 14 amino acids. The junction had 9 bases not matched to a gene; V was cut back by 7 bases and J by 4 bases. Germline-derived CDR1 and CDR2 are MNHEY and SMNVEV (reference sequence). The CDR3: CASTRGQEGTEAFF. The CDR3, as DNA: TGTGCCAGCACAAGAGGACAGGAAGGCACTGAAGCTTTCTTT.

As regards this clonotype: Just one base apart from a much larger clone, this may be a read error. The rearrangement uses TRBV5-1 and TRBJ2-1; 8 bases map to TRBD2. Germline V gene sequence: CDR1 SGHRS, CDR2 YFSETQ. The CDR3 runs 16 residues. V lost 4 bases, J lost 0 bases, and 6 bases stayed unmatched. The CDR3 protein is CASSPGAGGSYNEQFF. CDR3 sequence (DNA): TGCGCCAGCAGCCCCGGCGCGGGGGGCTCCTACAATGAGCAGTTCTTC.

This clonotype showed up just once. The chain links TRBV9 to TRBJ2-7, with TRBD2 matching over 7 bases. The CDR3 length is 16 residues. CDR1 SGDLS and CDR2 YYNGEE come from the germline V gene. The ends lost 4 bases at V and 1 base at J; junction bases unmatched: 11. The CDR3 DNA reads TGTGCCAGCAGCCATCCCGGGGGGAGGGAGTCCTACGAGCAGTACTTC. Its translation is CASSHPGGRESYEQYF.

The chain combines TRBV20-1 with TRBJ2-5; 15 nucleotides line up with TRBD2. The CDR3 is made up of 19 amino acids. Germline CDR1 DFQATT, CDR2 SNEGSKA (reference sequence). V dropped 3 bases and J dropped 2; count of bases not matched to a gene: 13. In DNA form, the CDR3 reads TGCAGTGCTAGCACTTTACCGGGACTAGCGGGGGGCTATCAAGAGACCCAGTACTTC. Its translation: CSASTLPGLAGGYQETQYF.

This chain connects TRBV10-1 to TRBJ1-1; D gene ambiguous. The V gene lost 2 bases and the J gene lost 1 base, with 8 bases spanning the gap. The germline gives CDR1 WNHNN, CDR2 SYGVQD (reference sequence). This CDR3 comprises 14 residues. The CDR3 DNA sequence: TGCGCCAGCAGTGAGGTTAGGCCGAACACTGAAGCTTTCTTT. This encodes CASSEVRPNTEAFF.

This clonotype was recorded a few times. The chain uses TRBV20-1 and TRBJ2-3, with 9 bases lining up with TRBD2. CDR1 and CDR2 (germline): DFQATT, SNEGSKA (reference sequence). This CDR3 comprises 14 residues. The V gene end was trimmed by 2 bases and the J gene end by 1 base; junction bases not matched to a gene: 1. The CDR3 DNA sequence: TGCAGTGCTAGATCTAGCGGGGGCACAGATACGCAGTATTTT. Its translation is CSARSSGGTDTQYF.

This clonotype was picked up a small number of times. This chain joins TRBV2 and TRBJ1-6, with D possibly TRBD1 on 5 matching bases. Trimming removed 3 bases at V and 8 bases at J, with 8 bases between. The germline CDR1 and CDR2 sequences are SNHLY and FYNNEI. CDR3 length: 13 residues. The CDR3 spells CASSDGRDSPLHF. The CDR3 region has the DNA TGTGCCAGCAGTGACGGCAGGGATTCACCCCTCCACTTT.

The DNA for the CDR3 is TGTGCCAGCAGTATCGGCAGCAACACCATATATTTT. Its protein product is CASSIGSNTIYF. The chain couples TRBV6-2 or TRBV6-3 to TRBJ1-3; no clear D gene. Germline assignment: CDR1 MNHEY and CDR2 SVGEGT. The CDR3 is 12 amino acids. V gave up 5 bases and J gave up 7 bases, with 9 bases separating them.

In regard to this clonotype: An end of the junction does not agree with germline; a read error may underlie this. CDR3 coding DNA: TGCGGTGCTAGATGGGGCAGATACTTAAATTCACCCCTCCACTTT. Its translation is CGARWGRYLNSPLHF. The chain employs TRBV20-1 and TRBJ1-6, with D possibly being TRBD1 (5 bases). The CDR3 sequence is 15 residues long. CDR1 and CDR2 (germline): DFQATT, SNEGSKA (reference sequence).

The rearrangement links TRBV19 to TRBJ1-1; perhaps TRBD1 as D (5 bases). Trimming took 1 base from V and 3 from J, leaving 12 bases between them. CDR1 is LNHDA, CDR2 SQIVND, per germline (reference sequence). The CDR3 is made up of 15 amino acids. The CDR3 bases are TGTGCCAGTAGTATAGGGAGGGTAGGGGACACTGAAGCTTTCTTT. As protein: CASSIGRVGDTEAFF.